There are many counts of the clone carrying this T cell receptor (beta chain). What it recognizes is unknown. A CD8+CD4-CCR7+CD45RA+ gate was used to sort naive CD8 T cells. This specimen comes from a study of molecular identifiers for immune sequencing clone quantification. Overall study context: Naive CD8 cell RNA, from approximately 20,000 or 100,000 cells, was split five ways in replicates, with four sequenced. Notes on the study in general: Clonotypes surpassing 20 RNA copies contained over 97% of effector molecules, versus under 1% in naive cells.

Bulk TCR libraries were made with methods that had been previously described and with listed TCR primers. Using its own MiXCR run on the PCR reads, TCRdb lists one record per CDR3 protein. The sample has nearly 650,000 distinct CDR3 sequences, around 25% seen once; the top ten hold about 0.81%. Germline lookup yields CDR1 MNHEY and CDR2 SMNVEV (reference sequence). Trimming at V came to 6 bases and at J to 0 bases, leaving 5 bases not matched to a gene. The CDR3 totals 16 residues. The clonotype originates from a human donor in good health. Some libraries in this study had Jurkat cell RNA spiked in. Input material: naive CD8+ T cells from blood, with Jurkat cell RNA spiked in. As for subset: FACS-sorted CD8+CD4-CCR7+CD45RA+ naive T cells. The V and J genes are TRBV27 and TRBJ2-3; TRBD2 matches at 11 bases. The CDR3 nucleotides read TGTGCCAGCAGCCCCGGGACTAGCGGAAGCACAGATACGCAGTATTTT. This translates into CASSPGTSGSTDTQYF.